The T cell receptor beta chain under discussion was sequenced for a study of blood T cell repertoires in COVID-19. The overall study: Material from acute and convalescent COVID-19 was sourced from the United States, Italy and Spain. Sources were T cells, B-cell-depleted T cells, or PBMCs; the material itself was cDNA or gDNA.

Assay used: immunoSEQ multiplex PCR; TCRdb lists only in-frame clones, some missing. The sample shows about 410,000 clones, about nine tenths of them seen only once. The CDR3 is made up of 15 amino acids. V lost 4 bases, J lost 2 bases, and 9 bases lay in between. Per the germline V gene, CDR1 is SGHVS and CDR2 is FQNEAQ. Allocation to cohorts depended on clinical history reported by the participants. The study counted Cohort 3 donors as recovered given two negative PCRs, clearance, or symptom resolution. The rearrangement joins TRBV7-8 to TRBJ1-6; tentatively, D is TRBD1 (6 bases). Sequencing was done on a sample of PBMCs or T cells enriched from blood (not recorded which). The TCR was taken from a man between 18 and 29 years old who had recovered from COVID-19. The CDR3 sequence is CASSSGTPYNSPLHF. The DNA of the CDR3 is TGTGCCAGCAGCTCCGGGACACCCTATAATTCACCCCTCCACTTT.